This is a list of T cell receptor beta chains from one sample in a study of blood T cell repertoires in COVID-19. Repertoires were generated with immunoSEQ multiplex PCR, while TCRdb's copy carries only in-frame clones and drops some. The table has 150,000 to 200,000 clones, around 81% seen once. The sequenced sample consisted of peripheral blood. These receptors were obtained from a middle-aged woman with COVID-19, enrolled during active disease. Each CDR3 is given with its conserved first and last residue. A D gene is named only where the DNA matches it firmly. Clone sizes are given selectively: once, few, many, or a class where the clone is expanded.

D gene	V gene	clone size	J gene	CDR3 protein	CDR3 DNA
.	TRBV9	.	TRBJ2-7	CASTEGGDDYEQYF	TGTGCCAGCACCGAAGGGGGAGACGATTACGAGCAGTACTTC
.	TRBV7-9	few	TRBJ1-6	CASSLRDNSPLHF	TGTGCCAGCAGCCTCAGGGATAATTCACCCCTCCACTTT
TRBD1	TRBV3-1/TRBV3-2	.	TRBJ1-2	CASSQARTGGYGYTF	TGTGCCAGCAGCCAAGCCCGGACAGGGGGCTATGGCTACACCTTC
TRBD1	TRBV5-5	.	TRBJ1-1	CASSFGTAEAFF	TGTGCCAGCAGCTTTGGGACAGCTGAAGCTTTCTTT
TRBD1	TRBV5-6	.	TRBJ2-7	CASSSWDRVAYEQYF	TGTGCCAGCAGCTCCTGGGACAGGGTGGCCTACGAGCAGTACTTC
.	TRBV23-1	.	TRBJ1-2	CASSQGDGRRNGYTF	TGCGCCAGCAGTCAAGGGGACGGGAGGAGGAATGGCTACACCTTC
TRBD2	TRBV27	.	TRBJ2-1	CASSWTSVSYNEQFF	TGTGCCAGCAGTTGGACTAGCGTCTCCTACAATGAGCAGTTCTTC
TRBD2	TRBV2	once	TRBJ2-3	CASFASGSGGTQYF	TGTGCCAGCTTTGCTAGCGGGAGCGGGGGTACGCAGTATTTT
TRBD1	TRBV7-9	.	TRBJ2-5	CASGRTGAETQYF	TGTGCCAGCGGAAGGACAGGGGCCGAGACCCAGTACTTC
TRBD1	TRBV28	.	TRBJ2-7	CASSSIGTEPSYEQYF	TGTGCCAGCAGTTCTATAGGGACAGAGCCATCTTACGAGCAGTACTTC
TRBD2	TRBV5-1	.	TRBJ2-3	CASSQAGGADTQYF	TGCGCCAGCAGCCAAGCGGGAGGGGCAGATACGCAGTATTTT
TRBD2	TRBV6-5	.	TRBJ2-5	CASRTSGLETQYF	TGTGCCAGCAGGACTAGCGGGCTAGAGACCCAGTACTTC
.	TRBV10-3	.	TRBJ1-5	CAIRQGSGQPQHF	TGTGCCATCAGACAGGGTAGTGGTCAGCCCCAGCATTTT
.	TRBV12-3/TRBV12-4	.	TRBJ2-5	CASSKLETQYF	TGTGCCAGCAGTAAACTAGAGACCCAGTACTTC
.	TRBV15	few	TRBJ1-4	CATSKIKGRNEKLFF	TGTGCCACCAGCAAAATCAAGGGGAGGAATGAAAAACTGTTTTTT
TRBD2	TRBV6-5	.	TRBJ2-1	CASSYGTTSHNEQFF	TGTGCCAGCAGTTACGGGACTACAAGCCACAATGAGCAGTTCTTC
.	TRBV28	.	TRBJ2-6	CASSLPGDNSGANVLTF	TGTGCCAGCAGTTTACCAGGGGATAACTCTGGGGCCAACGTCCTGACTTTC
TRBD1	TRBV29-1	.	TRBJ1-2	CSAQTGVLGVDTF	TGCAGCGCCCAGACAGGGGTCCTCGGGGTAGACACCTTC
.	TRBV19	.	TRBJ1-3	CATLPVQGNTIYF	TGTGCCACCCTACCGGTGCAAGGAAACACCATATATTTT
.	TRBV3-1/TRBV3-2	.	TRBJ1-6	CASSQGGLYNSPLHF	TGTGCCAGCAGCCAAGGTGGACTGTATAATTCACCCCTCCACTTT
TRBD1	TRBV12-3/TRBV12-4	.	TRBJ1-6	CASGTTGDSPLHF	TGTGCCAGCGGAACGACAGGGGATTCACCCCTCCACTTT